The 17 T cell receptor beta chains below were found in one sample sequenced in a study of OX40 agonist ivuxolimab in advanced cancers. Repertoires were generated with immunoSEQ multiplex PCR, while TCRdb's copy carries only in-frame clones and drops some. The sample has tens of thousands of clones; around 82% are singletons. Material: CD4+ or CD8+ T cells sorted from blood, obtained in a trial of the OX40 agonist ivuxolimab. The receptors shown here come from an adult with an advanced solid tumor such as melanoma, head and neck, liver or kidney cancer.

The chain joins TRBV7-9 to TRBJ2-2; D perhaps matches TRBD1 (6 bases). V lost 5 bases and J lost 1, with 11 bases in between. The CDR3 extends over 15 amino acids. CDR1 is SEHNR, CDR2 FQNEAQ, per germline (reference sequence). CDR3 protein: CASSKQQGNTGELFF. CDR3 sequence (DNA): TGTGCCAGCAGCAAGCAACAGGGGAACACCGGGGAGCTGTTTTTT. Complete variable domain (other parts from reference TRBV7-9 and TRBJ2-2): DTGVSQNPRHKITKRGQNVTFRCDPISEHNRLYWYRQTLGQGPEFLTYFQNEAQLEKSRLLSDRFSAERPKGSFSTLEIQRTEQGDSAMYLCASSKQQGNTGELFFGEGSRLTVL.

The J gene is TRBJ1-3, the V gene TRBV5-4, with D perhaps matching TRBD1 (5 bases). Looked up from germline, CDR1 is SGHNT and CDR2 is YYREEE (reference sequence). The CDR3 is 15 residues long. Deletions cut 0 bases from V and 2 bases from J, with 9 bases between. The CDR3 DNA reads TGTGCCAGCAGCTTGGAAAGGGGAGCTGGAAACACCATATATTTT. Its translation is CASSLERGAGNTIYF.

The V and J genes are TRBV19 and TRBJ1-5; no definite D call. V was cut by 8 bases and J by 2 bases, with 7 bases left in between. The V gene's germline CDR1 is LNHDA and CDR2 SQIVND (reference sequence). This CDR3 is 12 amino acids long. The CDR3 nucleotides are TGTGCCAGTCACTCCCGCAATCAGCCCCAGCATTTT. This gives the protein CASHSRNQPQHF. Based on the CDR3 plus reference TRBV19 and TRBJ1-5, the full variable domain is DGGITQSPKYLFRKEGQNVTLSCEQNLNHDAMYWYRQDPGQGLRLIYYSQIVNDFQKGDIAEGYSVSREKKESFPLTVTSAQKNPTAFYLCASHSRNQPQHFGDGTRLSIL.

This clone has more than one count but fewer than ten. V usage is TRBV30 and J usage is TRBJ2-6; D gene unclear. The CDR3 length is 12 residues. Germline V gene sequence: CDR1 GTSNPN, CDR2 SVGIG (reference sequence). V was shortened by 5 bases and J by 0 bases, with 2 bases between the two germline ends. Here the CDR3 DNA reads TGTGCCTGGGTCTCTGGGGCCAACGTCCTGACTTTC. This gives the protein CAWVSGANVLTF. Supplemented by reference TRBV30 and TRBJ2-6, the full variable domain reads SQTIHQWPATLVQPVGSPLSLECTVEGTSNPNLYWYRQAAGRGLQLLFYSVGIGQISSEVPQNLSASRPQDRQFILSSKKLLLSDSGFYLCAWVSGANVLTFGAGSRLTVL.

V usage is TRBV5-1 and J usage is TRBJ2-7; D is possibly TRBD1 or TRBD2 (5 bases each). Per germline, CDR1 SGHRS and CDR2 YFSETQ. CDR3 length equals 14 residues. Trimming took off 6 bases at V and 3 bases at J, with 16 bases between the two ends. The CDR3 loop is CASKGQGVNYEQYF. The DNA of the CDR3 is TGCGCCAGCAAGGGGCAGGGAGTAAACTACGAGCAGTACTTC.

The genes are TRBV6-4 and TRBJ1-3; TRBD1 might be the D (6 bases). Looked up from germline, CDR1 is MRHNA and CDR2 is SNTAGT. This CDR3 comprises 17 residues. The V gene lost 0 bases and the J gene lost 8 bases, with 20 bases spanning the gap. Here the CDR3 reads CASSDSAPWTVGHTIYF. Here the CDR3 DNA reads TGTGCCAGCAGTGACTCGGCCCCCTGGACAGTGGGACACACCATATATTTT.

The chain recombines TRBV6-5 with TRBJ1-1; possible D gene TRBD1, 5 bases. CDR1 is MNHEY, CDR2 SVGAGI, per germline. The CDR3 extends over 13 amino acids. V dropped 6 bases and J dropped 7 bases, with 15 bases sitting between them. For the CDR3, the DNA is TGTGCCAGCAGGGCCCAGGGAACCGGTGAAGCTTTCTTT. Protein: CASRAQGTGEAFF.

CDR3 sequence (DNA): TGTGCCAGCAGTCCCCCGGGGTACGGTGCCCAGCATTTT. Translation gives CASSPPGYGAQHF. The J gene is TRBJ1-5, the V gene TRBV28; D uncertain. The germline V gene has CDR1 MDHEN and CDR2 SYDVKM. This CDR3 region has 13 residues. V gave up 5 bases and J gave up 11 bases, with 16 bases separating them.

V and J are TRBV2 and TRBJ2-3, with unresolved D. The V end was cut by 8 bases, the J end by 6 bases, with 9 bases between. This CDR3 comprises 11 residues. The germline V gene encodes CDR1 SNHLY and CDR2 FYNNEI. Here the CDR3 DNA reads TGTGCCAGCTCCGTGGTGGATACGCAGTATTTT. It yields the protein CASSVVDTQYF.

The V gene is TRBV5-1, the J gene TRBJ2-7, with TRBD1 identical over 12 bases. Germline V gene lookup returns CDR1 SGHRS and CDR2 YFSETQ. The V and J ends lost 4 bases and 2 bases, in that order; junction bases with no gene match: 4. The CDR3 has 15 amino acids. CDR3: CASSLGTGGPYEQYF. The CDR3 nucleotides are TGCGCCAGCAGCCTAGGGACAGGGGGCCCCTACGAGCAGTACTTC.

Notes on this clone: The same CDR3 can be traced to other DNA sequences in this sample. The J gene is TRBJ2-7, the V gene TRBV7-2; 7 bases line up with TRBD2. V shed 0 bases and J 4 bases; nucleotides not matched to a gene: 0. CDR3 length: 13 amino acids. CDR1 and CDR2 from the germline V gene are SGHTA and FQGNSA. CDR3 in amino acids: CASSLAAGYEQYF. The CDR3 DNA follows: TGTGCCAGCAGCTTAGCAGCGGGATACGAGCAGTACTTC.

This sequence joins TRBV7-9 and TRBJ1-2; D perhaps matches TRBD1 (6 bases). The CDR3 spans 13 residues. Germline loops: CDR1 SEHNR, CDR2 FQNEAQ (reference sequence). Trimming took off 1 base at V and 8 bases at J, with 11 bases between the two ends. CDR3 DNA sequence: TGTGCCAGCAGCTTAGAGGGGGTGGACGGCTACACCTTC. This translates into CASSLEGVDGYTF.

In the case of this clone: Other DNA sequences in the sample encode the same CDR3. This chain joins TRBV28 and TRBJ1-2; 11 bases are shared with TRBD1. CDR3 length: 15 amino acids. The junction had 6 bases not matched to a gene; V was cut back by 6 bases and J by 3 bases. Germline V gives CDR1 MDHEN, CDR2 SYDVKM. The CDR3 DNA sequence: TGTGCCAGCAGCCCAAGGGACAGGGGGGACTATGGCTACACCTTC. This gives the protein CASSPRDRGDYGYTF.

The chain is built from TRBV7-2 and TRBJ2-6; 9 positions agree with TRBD2. The junction had 5 bases not matched to a gene; V was cut back by 10 bases and J by 1 base. The germline V gene has CDR1 SGHTA and CDR2 FQGNSA. CDR3 length equals 15 residues. Here the CDR3 DNA reads TGTGCCACCCCTCTAGCGGGGTCTGGGGCCAACGTCCTGACTTTC. This gives the protein CATPLAGSGANVLTF.

The chain's CDR3 is CSGKNRITGELFF. The CDR3 DNA reads as TGCAGCGGAAAAAACAGGATCACCGGGGAGCTGTTTTTT. The chain uses TRBV29-1 and TRBJ2-2; tentative D call: TRBD1 (5 bases). With 7 bases removed from V and 4 bases from J, the gap between germline ends came to 13 bases. This CDR3 contains 13 residues. Germline V gives CDR1 SQVTM, CDR2 ANQGSEA.

In its sample, this clone was seen once. The rearrangement links TRBV4-2 to TRBJ2-3, with D unclear. The V end was cut by 4 bases, the J end by 2 bases, with 16 bases between. CDR1 is LGHNA, CDR2 YNFKEQ, per germline. There are 16 residues in the CDR3. CDR3 loop: CASSRYLGGYTDTQYF. The CDR3 bases are TGTGCCAGCAGCCGATACTTAGGCGGTTACACAGATACGCAGTATTTT.

The rearrangement uses TRBV25-1 and TRBJ1-3, with TRBD1 as a possible D gene (6 bases). V was pared by 6 bases and J by 4 bases, with 16 bases between. The CDR3 is made up of 15 amino acids. CDR1 and CDR2 from the germline V gene are MGHDK and SYGVNS. CDR3 protein: CASSPRTASGNTIYF. CDR3 nucleotide sequence: TGTGCCAGCAGCCCCCGGACAGCGTCCGGAAACACCATATATTTT.